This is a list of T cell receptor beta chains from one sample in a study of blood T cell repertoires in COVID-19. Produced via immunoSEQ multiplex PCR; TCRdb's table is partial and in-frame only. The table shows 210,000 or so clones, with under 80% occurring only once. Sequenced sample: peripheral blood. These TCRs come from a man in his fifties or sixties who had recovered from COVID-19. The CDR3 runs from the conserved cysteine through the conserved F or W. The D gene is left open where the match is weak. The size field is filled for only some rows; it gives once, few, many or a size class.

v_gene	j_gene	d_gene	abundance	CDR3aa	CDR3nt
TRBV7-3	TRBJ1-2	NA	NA	CASSLEGGYGYTF	TGTGCCAGCAGCTTAGAGGGTGGCTATGGCTACACCTTC
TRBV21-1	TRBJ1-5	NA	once	CASETRGGESRAKYSNQPQHF	TGTGCCAGCGAGACCAGGGGTGGGGAATCGCGAGCGAAGTATAGCAATCAGCCCCAGCATTTT
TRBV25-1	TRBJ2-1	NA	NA	CASSPPVSYNEQFF	TGTGCCAGCAGTCCCCCTGTCTCCTACAATGAGCAGTTCTTC
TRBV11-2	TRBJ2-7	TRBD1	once	CASSLGQGRLSYEQYF	TGTGCCAGCAGCCTCGGACAGGGGAGATTGTCCTACGAGCAGTACTTC
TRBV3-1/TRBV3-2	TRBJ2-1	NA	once	CASSPGSPAYNEQFF	TGTGCCAGCAGCCCCGGGAGCCCGGCCTACAATGAGCAGTTCTTC
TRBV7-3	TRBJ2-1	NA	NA	CASSLTPDEQFF	TGTGCCAGCAGCTTAACTCCCGATGAGCAGTTCTTC
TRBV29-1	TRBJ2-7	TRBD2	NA	CSVDGPPGLADSYEQYF	TGCAGCGTTGACGGCCCACCCGGACTAGCGGACTCCTACGAGCAGTACTTC
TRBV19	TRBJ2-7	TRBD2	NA	CASSDPGGTYEQYF	TGTGCCAGTAGTGATCCGGGAGGAACCTACGAGCAGTACTTC
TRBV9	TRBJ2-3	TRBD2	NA	CASSPNPLRLAGSTDTQYF	TGTGCCAGCAGCCCGAACCCCCTCCGACTAGCGGGATCCACAGATACGCAGTATTTT
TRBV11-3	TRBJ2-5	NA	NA	CASSFGGGGQETQYF	TGTGCCAGCAGCTTCGGTGGGGGAGGTCAAGAGACCCAGTACTTC
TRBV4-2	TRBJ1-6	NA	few	CASSQVQDSSYNSPLHF	TGTGCCAGCAGCCAAGTACAGGATAGCTCCTATAATTCACCCCTCCACTTT
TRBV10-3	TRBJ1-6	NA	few	CAITRDTENSPLHF	TGTGCCATCACCCGGGACACAGAAAATTCACCCCTCCACTTT
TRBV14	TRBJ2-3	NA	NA	CASSQDWGRATDTQYF	TGTGCCAGCAGCCAAGATTGGGGCAGGGCCACAGATACGCAGTATTTT
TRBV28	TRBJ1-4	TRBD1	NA	CASFDRGGQKLFF	TGTGCCAGCTTCGACAGGGGGGGGCAAAAACTGTTTTTT
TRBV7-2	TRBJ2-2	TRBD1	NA	CAITQGAQHTGELFF	TGTGCCATTACTCAGGGGGCGCAACACACCGGGGAGCTGTTTTTT
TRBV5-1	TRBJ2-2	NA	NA	CASSLGLVSDGELFF	TGCGCCAGCAGCTTGGGCTTAGTTAGTGACGGGGAGCTGTTTTTT
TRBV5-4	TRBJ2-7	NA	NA	CASSFRGAYEQYF	TGTGCCAGCAGCTTCAGGGGGGCCTACGAGCAGTACTTC
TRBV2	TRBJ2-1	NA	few	CARGGLTNGNEQFF	TGTGCCAGGGGGGGACTCACAAACGGGAATGAGCAGTTCTTC
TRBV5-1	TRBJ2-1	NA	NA	CASRLGALNEQFF	TGCGCCAGCAGATTGGGGGCCCTCAATGAGCAGTTCTTC
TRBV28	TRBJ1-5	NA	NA	CASSLSGEGQPQHF	TGTGCCAGCAGTTTATCAGGGGAAGGCCAGCCCCAGCATTTT
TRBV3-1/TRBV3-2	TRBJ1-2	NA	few	CASSPETTATNYGYTF	TGTGCCAGCAGCCCGGAGACGACAGCAACTAACTATGGCTACACCTTC
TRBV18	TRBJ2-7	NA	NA	CASSSRGEQYF	TGTGCCAGCTCATCCCGAGGGGAGCAGTACTTC
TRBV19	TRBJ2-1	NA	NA	CASSIDGQNNEQFF	TGTGCCAGTAGTATAGATGGACAAAACAATGAGCAGTTCTTC
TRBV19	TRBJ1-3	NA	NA	CASSTGFEGNTIYF	TGTGCCAGTAGTACGGGGTTCGAGGGAAACACCATATATTTT
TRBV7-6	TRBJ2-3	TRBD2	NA	CASSLRQGGTDTQYF	TGTGCCAGCAGCTTGCGGCAGGGAGGGACAGATACGCAGTATTTT
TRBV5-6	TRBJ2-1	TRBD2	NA	CASSKLAGALNNEQFF	TGTGCCAGCAGCAAACTAGCGGGAGCCTTAAACAATGAGCAGTTCTTC
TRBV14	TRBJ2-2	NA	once	CASGLTRGRTGELFF	TGTGCCAGCGGGTTGACCAGGGGTCGGACCGGGGAGCTGTTTTTT
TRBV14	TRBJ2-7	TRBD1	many	CASSPTGFYEQYF	TGTGCCAGCAGCCCGACAGGGTTCTACGAGCAGTACTTC
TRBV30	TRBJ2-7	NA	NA	CAWNRGLSYEQYF	TGTGCCTGGAATCGGGGACTCTCCTACGAGCAGTACTTC
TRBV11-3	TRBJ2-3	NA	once	CASSPSRGSTDTQYF	TGTGCCAGCAGCCCTTCGAGGGGGAGCACAGATACGCAGTATTTT
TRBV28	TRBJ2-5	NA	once	CASQGSETQYF	TGTGCCAGCCAGGGGTCAGAGACCCAGTACTTC
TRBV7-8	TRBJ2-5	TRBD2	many	CASSLLAGGPVGRETQYF	TGTGCCAGCAGCCTGTTAGCGGGAGGGCCTGTTGGGAGAGAGACCCAGTACTTC
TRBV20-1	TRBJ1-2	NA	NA	CSASRSGGYTF	TGCAGTGCTAGTAGAAGCGGGGGCTACACCTTC
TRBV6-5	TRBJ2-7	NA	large	CASMGGGADEQYF	TGTGCCAGCATGGGAGGGGGGGCTGACGAGCAGTACTTC
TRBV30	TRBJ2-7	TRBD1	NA	CAWSHRGYEQYF	TGTGCCTGGAGCCACAGGGGCTACGAGCAGTACTTC
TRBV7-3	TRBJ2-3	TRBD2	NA	CASSRKGLAKDTQYF	TGTGCCAGCAGCCGGAAGGGACTAGCCAAAGATACGCAGTATTTT
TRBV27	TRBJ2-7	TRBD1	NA	CASSRRGPSYEQYF	TGTGCCAGCAGTCGCAGGGGGCCCTCCTACGAGCAGTACTTC
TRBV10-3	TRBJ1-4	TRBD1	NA	CAIRGQPPNNEKLFF	TGTGCCATCAGGGGACAGCCTCCTAATAATGAAAAACTGTTTTTT
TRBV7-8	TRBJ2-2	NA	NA	CASSLIGGNTGELFF	TGTGCCAGCAGCTTAATAGGCGGGAACACCGGGGAGCTGTTTTTT
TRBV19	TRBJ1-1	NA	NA	CASMRAGLMNTEAFF	TGTGCCAGTATGCGGGCAGGTTTAATGAACACTGAAGCTTTCTTT
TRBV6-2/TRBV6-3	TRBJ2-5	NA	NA	CASSYSLGEETQYF	TGTGCCAGCAGTTACTCGCTCGGGGAAGAGACCCAGTACTTC
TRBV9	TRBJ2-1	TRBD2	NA	CASSVSSGSMDEQFF	TGTGCCAGCAGCGTTTCCAGCGGGAGTATGGATGAGCAGTTCTTC
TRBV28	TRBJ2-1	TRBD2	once	CASSTSGAYNEQFF	TGTGCCAGCAGTACTAGCGGGGCCTACAATGAGCAGTTCTTC
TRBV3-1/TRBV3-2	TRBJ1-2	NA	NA	CASSQVSVYGYTF	TGTGCCAGCAGCCAAGTTTCAGTCTATGGCTACACCTTC
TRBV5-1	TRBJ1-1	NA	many	CASSPGFANTEAFF	TGCGCCAGCAGCCCAGGGTTCGCGAACACTGAAGCTTTCTTT
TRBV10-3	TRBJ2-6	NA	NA	CAIGGGHGDSGANVLTF	TGTGCCATCGGAGGTGGGCACGGAGACTCTGGGGCCAACGTCCTGACTTTC
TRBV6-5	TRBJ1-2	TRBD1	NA	CASTEFGTGNGYTF	TGTGCCAGCACCGAATTCGGGACAGGCAATGGCTACACCTTC
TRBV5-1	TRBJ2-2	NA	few	CASSLDGSITTGELFF	TGCGCCAGCAGCTTGGACGGTTCTATTACCACCGGGGAGCTGTTTTTT
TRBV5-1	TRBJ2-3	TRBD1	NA	CASSRQGTTDTQYF	TGCGCCAGCAGCAGACAGGGGACCACAGATACGCAGTATTTT
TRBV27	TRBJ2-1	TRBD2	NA	CASTGGNSYNEQFF	TGTGCCAGCACGGGGGGGAACTCCTACAATGAGCAGTTCTTC
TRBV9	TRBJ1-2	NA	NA	CASSVQDMDYGYTF	TGTGCCAGCAGCGTGCAGGACATGGACTATGGCTACACCTTC
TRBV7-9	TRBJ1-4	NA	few	CASSFSSAEKLFF	TGTGCCAGCAGCTTCTCCAGTGCTGAAAAACTGTTTTTT
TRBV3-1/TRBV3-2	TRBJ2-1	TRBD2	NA	CASGLAGVPSPFF	TGTGCCAGCGGACTAGCGGGAGTCCCGTCTCCCTTCTTC
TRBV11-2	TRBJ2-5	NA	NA	CASSFTRGFLETQYF	TGTGCCAGCAGCTTTACTAGGGGGTTCTTGGAGACCCAGTACTTC
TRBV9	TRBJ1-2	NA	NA	CASSVSDTRNPYGYTF	TGTGCCAGCAGCGTATCGGACACCAGAAACCCCTATGGCTACACCTTC
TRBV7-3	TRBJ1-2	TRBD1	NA	CASSLNRGHGYTF	TGTGCCAGCAGCTTAAACAGGGGGCACGGCTACACCTTC
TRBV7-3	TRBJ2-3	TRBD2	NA	CASSLNLAGGTDTQYF	TGTGCCAGCAGCTTAAACCTAGCGGGAGGGACAGATACGCAGTATTTT
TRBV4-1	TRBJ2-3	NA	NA	CASSQYAFAATDTQYF	TGCGCCAGCAGCCAGTACGCATTCGCGGCGACAGATACGCAGTATTTT
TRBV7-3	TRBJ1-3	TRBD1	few	CASSRDSRPGNTIYF	TGTGCCAGCAGCAGGGACAGTCGCCCCGGAAACACCATATATTTT